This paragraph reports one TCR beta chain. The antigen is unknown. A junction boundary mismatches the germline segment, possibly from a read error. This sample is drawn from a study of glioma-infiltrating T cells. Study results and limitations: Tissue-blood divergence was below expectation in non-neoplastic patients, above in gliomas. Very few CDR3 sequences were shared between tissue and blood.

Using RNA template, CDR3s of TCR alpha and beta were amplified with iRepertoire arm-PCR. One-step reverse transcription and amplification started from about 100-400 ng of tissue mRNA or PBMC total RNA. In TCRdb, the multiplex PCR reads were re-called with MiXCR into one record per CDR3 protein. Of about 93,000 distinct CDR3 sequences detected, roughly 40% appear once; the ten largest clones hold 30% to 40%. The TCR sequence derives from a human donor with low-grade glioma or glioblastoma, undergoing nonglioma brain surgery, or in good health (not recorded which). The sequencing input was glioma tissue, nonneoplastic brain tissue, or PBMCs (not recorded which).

The DNA for the CDR3 is TGTGCCAGCAGTGATGGGGACACTGGTAGCACAGATACGCAGTACTTT. Translated: CASSDGDTGSTDTQYF. This chain links TRBV2 with TRBJ2-3, with a weak D call TRBD1 (6 bases). Germline CDR1 and CDR2: SNHLY and FYNNEI. The CDR3 runs 16 residues.